The source of this T cell receptor (beta chain) is a study of cytomegalovirus exposure and HLA in healthy donors. Unrecorded immune exposure was likely among donors, who were nominally healthy when sampled. General observations from the study: Testing in vitro showed a few CMV-associated chains specific for CMV antigens. Most TCR sequences proved rare, with some public TCRs found in many donors.

60 Vbeta and 13 Jbeta primers were used in PCR. Assay used: immunoSEQ multiplex PCR; TCRdb lists only in-frame clones, some missing. The sample includes about 120,000 clones, roughly 15% of them seen just once. Concerning this clone: Antigen unknown.

CDR1 MNHEY and CDR2 SMNVEV come from the germline V gene (reference sequence). V gave up 3 bases and J gave up 5 bases, with 6 bases separating them. The length of the CDR3 is 12 residues. The rearrangement joins TRBV27 to TRBJ2-3; possibly TRBD2 for D (6 bases). This clonotype was sampled from a female donor in good health and CMV-seropositive. Sequenced sample: PBMCs. The DNA for the CDR3 is TGTGCCAGCAGTTTCGGGGGAGATACGCAGTATTTT. Translating gives CASSFGGDTQYF.